Included here is one T cell receptor beta chain sequence, with context. Its specificity is unknown. The data belong to a study of T cells in localized non-small cell lung cancer. V was pared by 2 bases and J by 6 bases, with 10 bases of the junction left unmatched. This CDR3 spans 15 amino acids. Germline values: CDR1 SGHAT, CDR2 FQNNGV. Findings and caveats of the study: The highest T cell clonality was in uninvolved adjacent lung, above tumor. A denser population of T cells in blood accompanied longer overall survival. For the top 100 tumor clones, a median about 50 also appeared in adjacent lung.

Some clones are missing from TCRdb's copy, which holds only in-frame ones; the method was immunoSEQ multiplex PCR. The sample contains roughly 35,000 clones, 75% to 95% of which appear only once. This clonotype was obtained from a female donor older than 55 with stage II lung adenocarcinoma. The V call is TRBV11-2, the J call TRBJ2-7, with 7 bases lining up with TRBD1. Sequencing was performed on peripheral blood mononuclear cells, taken before any cancer treatment. CDR3 bases: TGTGCCAGCAGCTTATCCTCGACAGGGTACGGCGAGCAGTACTTC. It translates to CASSLSSTGYGEQYF.